The 16 T cell receptor beta chains in this list originate from one sample, sequenced in a study of OX40 agonist ivuxolimab in advanced cancers. The library relied on the immunoSEQ multiplex PCR assay. TCRdb took this table from immuneACCESS and kept in-frame rearrangements with V and J called. Such tables lack part of the clones; where checked against another copy, unresolved V genes explain under half of the gap, and the rest is unexplained. The sample includes 60,000 to 85,000 clones, with about 85% observed a single time. Clones ranked in the top ten supply around 1.7% of the sample. Sequencing was performed on CD4+ or CD8+ T cells sorted from blood, taken in a trial of the OX40 agonist ivuxolimab. These receptors originate from an adult with an advanced solid tumor such as melanoma, head and neck, liver or kidney cancer.

The gene calls are TRBV7-6 and TRBJ1-1; D is ambiguous. The germline gives CDR1 SGHVS, CDR2 FNYEAQ. V was shortened by 2 bases and J by 1 base, with 5 bases between the two germline ends. The CDR3 has 13 amino acids. In nucleotides, the CDR3 is TGTGCCAGCAGCTTAACGGGGAACACTGAAGCTTTCTTT. Its protein is CASSLTGNTEAFF.

This rearrangement joins TRBV5-1 to TRBJ1-1; 11 bases are a match to TRBD1. Germline CDR1 SGHRS, CDR2 YFSETQ. The CDR3 is made up of 13 amino acids. After removal of 4 bases from V and 8 bases from J, the junction contained 4 bases not matched to a gene. The CDR3 nucleotides read TGCGCCAGCAGCCCCGGACAGGGGGCCGAAGCTTTCTTT. It is translated as CASSPGQGAEAFF.

The genes are TRBV7-8 and TRBJ1-2, with TRBD1 matching over 8 bases. The CDR3 is made up of 14 amino acids. With V trimmed by 5 bases and J by 8 bases, 10 bases remained unmatched. The germline V gene has CDR1 SGHVS and CDR2 FQNEAQ. Written as DNA, the CDR3 is TGTGCCAGCAGCCCCCCCCGGACAGGGATCGGCTACACCTTC. Amino acid sequence: CASSPPRTGIGYTF.

V is TRBV10-2 and J is TRBJ1-6; D may be TRBD1 (6 bases). Germline CDR1 is WSHSY and CDR2 is SAAADI. Trimming took 10 bases from V and 7 from J, leaving 11 bases between them. The CDR3 runs 12 residues. In nucleotides, the CDR3 is TGCGCCACCTCAGGGGAGAATTCACCCCTCCACTTT. Encoded protein: CATSGENSPLHF.

The DNA for the CDR3 is TGTGCCAGCAGCTTCCGACAGGGGGCGGGCACCGGGGAGCTGTTTTTT. Translation: CASSFRQGAGTGELFF. V is TRBV11-3 and J is TRBJ2-2; TRBD1 aligns across 10 bases. The V gene's germline CDR1 is SGHNT and CDR2 YENEEA. The V and J ends lost 3 bases and 4 bases, in that order; junction bases with no gene match: 5. CDR3 length: 16 residues.

The CDR3, as DNA: TGCGCCAGCAGCTTGGATGGGGGGGATGAGCAGTTCTTC. Amino acid sequence: CASSLDGGDEQFF. The rearrangement joins TRBV5-1 to TRBJ2-1; 7 bases map to TRBD2. The V gene end was trimmed by 0 bases and the J gene end by 8 bases; junction bases not matched to a gene: 2. Per the germline V gene, CDR1 is SGHRS and CDR2 is YFSETQ. This CDR3 has 13 residues.

This sequence joins TRBV10-3 and TRBJ1-2; possibly TRBD1 for D (6 bases). V was cut by 7 bases and J by 8 bases, with 17 bases left in between. CDR3 length equals 13 residues. The germline V gene has CDR1 ENHRY and CDR2 SYGVKD. The CDR3 here is CAIKAGGAGGYTF. The CDR3 DNA follows: TGTGCCATCAAAGCTGGGGGCGCAGGAGGCTACACCTTC.

The V gene is TRBV4-2, the J gene TRBJ2-2; 10 bases map to TRBD1. Germline V gene lookup returns CDR1 LGHNA and CDR2 YNFKEQ. The CDR3 has 15 residues. J lost 7 bases, V lost 4 bases, and 6 bases had no gene match. The DNA of the CDR3 is TGTGCCAGCAGCCGAAGACAGGGGGCAAACGGGGAGCTGTTTTTT. Its translation: CASSRRQGANGELFF.

This chain connects TRBV5-6 to TRBJ2-1; D is perhaps TRBD1 (5 bases). From germline, CDR1 is SGHDT and CDR2 YYEEEE. V lost 4 bases to trimming and J lost 5 bases, with 16 bases between them. The CDR3 spans 15 residues. The CDR3 spells CASSPQAWLNNEQFF. CDR3 nucleotides: TGTGCCAGCAGCCCACAGGCGTGGCTGAACAATGAGCAGTTCTTC. Full variable domain (missing parts from reference TRBV5-6 and TRBJ2-1): DAGVTQSPTHLIKTRGQQVTLRCSPKSGHDTVSWYQQALGQGPQFIFQYYEEEERQRGNFPDRFSGHQFPNYSSELNVNALLLGDSALYLCASSPQAWLNNEQFFGPGTRLTVL.

This chain uses TRBV5-5 with TRBJ1-3; D might be TRBD1 (5 bases). Trimming took off 0 bases at V and 0 bases at J, with 10 bases between the two ends. CDR3 length: 16 amino acids. Germline assignment: CDR1 SGHKS and CDR2 YYEKEE (reference sequence). The CDR3 is CASSLEAGTSGNTIYF. The CDR3 coding sequence is TGTGCCAGCAGCTTGGAGGCAGGGACCTCTGGAAACACCATATATTTT.

The genes are TRBV5-1 and TRBJ1-4; D is uncertain. Trimming shortened V by 1 base and J by 4 bases, and 11 bases separated the two germline ends. Looked up from germline, CDR1 is SGHRS and CDR2 is YFSETQ. The CDR3 totals 15 residues. Here the CDR3 reads CASSLRGGFNEKLFF. The CDR3 coding sequence is TGCGCCAGCAGCTTGCGAGGCGGATTTAATGAAAAACTGTTTTTT.

The rearrangement joins TRBV28 to TRBJ2-1; D tentatively fits TRBD1 or TRBD2 (5 bases each). There are 14 residues in the CDR3. V dropped 6 bases and J dropped 5 bases, with 14 bases sitting between them. The germline V gene encodes CDR1 MDHEN and CDR2 SYDVKM. The DNA for the CDR3 is TGTGCCAGCAGGAACCGGGACGGAGACAATGAGCAGTTCTTC. This encodes CASRNRDGDNEQFF. The whole variable domain, filled in from reference TRBV28 and TRBJ2-1, reads DVKVTQSSRYLVKRTGEKVFLECVQDMDHENMFWYRQDPGLGLRLIYFSYDVKMKEKGDIPEGYSVSREKKERFSLILESASTNQTSMYLCASRNRDGDNEQFFGPGTRLTVL.

This CDR3 is CASSLAGLRAFF. CDR3 DNA: TGTGCCAGCAGCTTAGCAGGTCTGAGAGCTTTCTTT. The chain couples TRBV7-8 to TRBJ1-1; D call uncertain. Germline CDR1 reads SGHVS; CDR2 reads FQNEAQ. There are 12 residues in the CDR3. Trimming took 0 bases from V and 10 from J, leaving 9 bases between them.

The V call is TRBV5-1, the J call TRBJ2-1; D gene uncertain. Germline V lookup: CDR1 SGHRS, CDR2 YFSETQ. Trimming took 1 base from V and 6 from J, leaving 8 bases between them. CDR3 length: 13 residues. CDR3 sequence: CASSLHTANEQFF. The CDR3 nucleotides read TGCGCCAGCAGCTTGCACACCGCCAATGAGCAGTTCTTC.

The J gene is TRBJ2-7, the V gene TRBV6-1; D is perhaps TRBD1 (6 bases). V was clipped by 6 bases and J by 5 bases, with 14 bases between them. This CDR3 comprises 13 residues. Per the germline V gene, CDR1 is MNHNS and CDR2 is SASEGT. CDR3 residues: CASSVTGLDEQYF. The CDR3 DNA reads TGTGCCAGCAGCGTTACAGGGTTGGACGAGCAGTACTTC.

The chain employs TRBV19 and TRBJ1-5, with D maybe TRBD1 (5 bases). Germline assignment: CDR1 LNHDA and CDR2 SQIVND (reference sequence). This CDR3 region has 15 residues. With 7 bases removed from V and 1 base from J, the gap between germline ends came to 14 bases. CDR3 sequence: CASIGGRNSNQPQHF. In DNA, the CDR3 is TGTGCCAGTATTGGGGGAAGGAACAGCAATCAGCCCCAGCATTTT.